The 17 T cell receptor beta chains in this list originate from one sample, sequenced in a study of beta chain features in type 1 diabetes listed by TCRdb under 2018. Library method: the immunoSEQ multiplex PCR assay. The High Capacity cDNA Reverse Transcription Kit was used to reverse transcribe all of the isolated RNA, meaning that expressed TCRB transcripts were what got sequenced. TCRdb took this table from immuneACCESS and kept in-frame rearrangements with V and J called. Such tables lack part of the clones; where checked against another copy, unresolved V genes explain under half of the gap, and the rest is unexplained. Here the sample has some 360,000 clones; about 10% occur a single time. Approximately 0.6% of the sample is in the top ten clones. On the study overall, not on this receptor specifically: In all four CD4+ subsets, TCRB CDR3 length was moderately but significantly shorter in type 1 diabetes patients.

No antigen is known for these receptors. The sample consisted of central memory CD4+ T cells from blood. The receptors here all came from a man younger than 40 with type 1 diabetes.

V is TRBV28 and J is TRBJ1-1, with D unresolved. Germline values: CDR1 MDHEN, CDR2 SYDVKM. Between the trimmed V and J ends, which lost 2 bases and 0 bases, there was a span of 13 bases. The CDR3 loop spans 16 amino acids. The DNA of the CDR3 is TGTGCCAGCAGTTTACGGAATCGGGCAGTGAACACTGAAGCTTTCTTT. Translating it yields CASSLRNRAVNTEAFF.

The rearrangement uses TRBV7-2 and TRBJ2-7; possibly TRBD1 for D (6 bases). This CDR3 contains 14 residues. Germline V lookup: CDR1 SGHTA, CDR2 FQGNSA. Trimming cost V 3 bases and J 0 bases, with 9 bases left between them. This chain's CDR3 is CASSLRTDSYEQYF. The CDR3 coding sequence is TGTGCCAGCAGCTTGCGGACAGACTCCTACGAGCAGTACTTC.

The rearrangement links TRBV2 to TRBJ1-1; maybe TRBD1 (6 bases). The V and J ends lost 3 bases and 7 bases respectively, with 18 bases between them. The CDR3 sequence is 15 residues long. The germline CDR1 and CDR2 sequences are SNHLY and FYNNEI. The CDR3 DNA reads TGTGCCAGCAGTGAGAACAGGGTTGGGCTAGGTGAAGCTTTCTTT. Amino acids: CASSENRVGLGEAFF.

In this sample, this clone turned up a few times. The chain couples TRBV6-4 to TRBJ1-4; D is undetermined. This CDR3 region has 13 residues. The V gene lost 5 bases and the J gene lost 8 bases, with 12 bases spanning the gap. Germline V gene lookup returns CDR1 MRHNA and CDR2 SNTAGT. The CDR3 DNA reads TGTGCCAGCAGTTCCCGGGCCAGCGAAAAACTGTTTTTT. Protein sequence: CASSSRASEKLFF.

The chain recombines TRBV7-8 with TRBJ2-7; 13 bases are shared with TRBD2. Germline V CDR1 and CDR2: SGHVS, FQNEAQ. With V trimmed by 5 bases and J by 0 bases, 10 bases remained unmatched. This CDR3 region has 18 residues. This chain's CDR3 is CASSIGLAGVSLSYEQYF. The CDR3 bases are TGTGCCAGCAGCATTGGACTAGCGGGGGTTTCTCTCTCCTACGAGCAGTACTTC.

This chain joins TRBV7-3 and TRBJ2-1; D is unclear. The CDR3 is 12 residues long. Germline CDR1 SGHTA, CDR2 FQGTGA. Trimming removed 5 bases from V and 4 bases from J, with 6 bases in between. The CDR3 coding sequence is TGTGCCAGCAGCCCCTATTACAATGAGCAGTTCTTC. It specifies CASSPYYNEQFF.

The CDR3 here is CASSYGREQYF. The CDR3 DNA reads as TGTGCCAGCAGTTACGGGAGGGAGCAGTACTTC. The rearrangement links TRBV6-5 to TRBJ2-5; 7 positions agree with TRBD2. The trim removed 2 bases at V and 11 bases at J, leaving 2 bases unmatched. The CDR3 consists of 11 residues. Per germline, CDR1 MNHEY and CDR2 SVGAGI.

This clone occurred many times. The CDR3 bases are TGTGCCAGCACCCTAACAGGGGGCGAAGAAAAACTGTTTTTT. Amino acid sequence: CASTLTGGEEKLFF. The chain couples TRBV2 to TRBJ1-4; 9 bases align to TRBD1. V lost 7 bases and J lost 8; bases outside the gene matches: 8. Looked up from germline, CDR1 is SNHLY and CDR2 is FYNNEI. This CDR3 contains 14 residues.

This clone has a handful of counts. The chain has TRBV18 and TRBJ2-1; the D is unclear. Germline-derived CDR1 and CDR2 are KGHSH and LQKENI. V shed 0 bases and J shed 7 bases, with 7 bases lying between them. The CDR3 runs 13 residues. CDR3: CASSPPSGNEQFF. CDR3 in DNA: TGTGCCAGCTCACCACCCTCCGGAAATGAGCAGTTCTTC.

In this sample, this clone turned up many times. V gene TRBV2 combines with J gene TRBJ2-1; D might be TRBD1 (5 bases). The CDR3 is 14 residues long. In germline, CDR1 is SNHLY, CDR2 FYNNEI. The V and J ends lost 3 bases and 4 bases respectively, with 10 bases between them. This CDR3 is CASSDQDKYNEQFF. CDR3 DNA sequence: TGTGCCAGCAGTGATCAGGACAAGTACAATGAGCAGTTCTTC. The variable domain in full, completed from reference TRBV2 and TRBJ2-1, reads EPEVTQTPSHQVTQMGQEVILRCVPISNHLYFYWYRQILGQKVEFLVSFYNNEISEKSEIFDDQFSVERPDGSNFTLKIRSTKLEDSAMYFCASSDQDKYNEQFFGPGTRLTVL.

In its sample, this clone was seen a few times. The chain employs TRBV5-4 and TRBJ2-3; 9 bases match TRBD2. The trim removed 5 bases at V and 6 bases at J, leaving 13 bases unmatched. Germline V gene lookup returns CDR1 SGHNT and CDR2 YYREEE (reference sequence). CDR3 length: 16 amino acids. The CDR3 DNA reads as TGTGCCAGCAGACCCTCATTAGCGGGAGAGGGGGATACGCAGTATTTT. Encoded protein: CASRPSLAGEGDTQYF.

The chain joins TRBV30 to TRBJ2-3, with 9 bases lining up with TRBD2. This CDR3 comprises 14 residues. In germline, CDR1 is GTSNPN, CDR2 SVGIG (reference sequence). The trim removed 8 bases at V and 4 bases at J, leaving 10 bases unmatched. The chain's CDR3 is CAKQTSGKPDTQYF. CDR3 in DNA: TGTGCCAAGCAGACTAGCGGTAAACCAGATACGCAGTATTTT.

The chain carries TRBV7-2 and TRBJ2-1, with TRBD2 identical over 16 bases. Looked up from germline, CDR1 is SGHTA and CDR2 is FQGNSA. This CDR3 has 13 residues. V trimming: 5 bases; J trimming: 15 bases; junction bases outside the gene matches: 4. The CDR3 loop reads CASSPGLAGGMFF. The CDR3 nucleotides read TGTGCCAGCAGCCCGGGACTAGCGGGAGGGATGTTCTTC.

A few counts support this clone. This rearrangement joins TRBV5-1 to TRBJ2-5; a possible D gene is TRBD2 (6 bases). The CDR3 contains 16 residues. The V end was cut by 0 bases, the J end by 0 bases, with 12 bases between. The germline V gene has CDR1 SGHRS and CDR2 YFSETQ. CDR3 residues: CASSLGLAANQETQYF. In DNA form, the CDR3 reads TGCGCCAGCAGCTTGGGGTTAGCGGCCAACCAAGAGACCCAGTACTTC.

This clone has at least ten counts. The CDR3 sequence: CASSLQQGYEQYF. The DNA of the CDR3 is TGTGCCAGCAGCTTACAACAGGGTTACGAGCAGTACTTC. This rearrangement joins TRBV7-9 to TRBJ2-7, with D perhaps matching TRBD1 (6 bases). Trimming shortened V by 2 bases and J by 4 bases, and 9 bases separated the two germline ends. Germline CDR1 reads SEHNR; CDR2 reads FQNEAQ (reference sequence). CDR3 size: 13 residues.

This clone was found many times. In DNA, the CDR3 is TGTGCCAGCAGTGAACTAGCGGGGGAGACCCAGTACTTC. Protein product: CASSELAGETQYF. V is TRBV2 and J is TRBJ2-5; 9 positions agree with TRBD2. CDR1 SNHLY and CDR2 FYNNEI come from the germline V gene. J lost 5 bases, V lost 2 bases, and 0 bases had no gene match. The CDR3 extends over 13 amino acids.

There are many counts of this clone. This chain uses TRBV28 with TRBJ2-7; the D is unclear. Trimming left V 7 bases short and J 1 base short, with 14 bases between. The CDR3 has 14 amino acids. Looked up from germline, CDR1 is MDHEN and CDR2 is SYDVKM. Written as DNA, the CDR3 is TGTGCCAGCACTACACACGAGAATTCCTACGAGCAGTACTTC. This encodes CASTTHENSYEQYF. The full variable domain, its missing parts supplied by reference TRBV28 and TRBJ2-7, is DVKVTQSSRYLVKRTGEKVFLECVQDMDHENMFWYRQDPGLGLRLIYFSYDVKMKEKGDIPEGYSVSREKKERFSLILESASTNQTSMYLCASTTHENSYEQYFGPGTRLTVT.